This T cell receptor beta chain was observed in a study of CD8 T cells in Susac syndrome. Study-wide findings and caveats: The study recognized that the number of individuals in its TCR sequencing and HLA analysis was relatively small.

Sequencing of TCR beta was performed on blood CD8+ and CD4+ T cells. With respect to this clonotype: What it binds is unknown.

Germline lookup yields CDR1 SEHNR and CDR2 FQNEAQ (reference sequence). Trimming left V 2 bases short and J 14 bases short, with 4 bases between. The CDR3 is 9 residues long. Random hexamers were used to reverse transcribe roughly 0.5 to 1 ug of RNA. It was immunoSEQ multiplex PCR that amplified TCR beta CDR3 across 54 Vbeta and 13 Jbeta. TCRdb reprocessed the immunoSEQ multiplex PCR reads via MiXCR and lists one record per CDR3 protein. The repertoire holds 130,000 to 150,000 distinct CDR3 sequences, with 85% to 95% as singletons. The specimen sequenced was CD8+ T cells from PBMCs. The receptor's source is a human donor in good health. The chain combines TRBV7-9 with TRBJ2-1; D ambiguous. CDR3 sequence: CASSLYEFF. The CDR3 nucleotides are TGTGCCAGCAGCTTATACGAGTTCTTC.